This TCR beta chain derives from a study of response to subunit inactivated influenza vaccine. The length of the CDR3 is 17 residues. After removal of 5 bases from V and 5 bases from J, the junction contained 14 bases not matched to a gene. MiXCR, applied by TCRdb to the RT-PCR reads, yields one record per CDR3 protein. The sample shows more than 500,000 distinct CDR3 sequences, 11% of them seen only once. This sample also belongs to another study, concerning T cells expressing NK-cell markers. According to that study: As the method of synthesis, 5'RACE template switching with UMIs yielded TCR beta cDNA.

The rearrangement links TRBV12-3 or TRBV12-4 to TRBJ2-2; 7 bases are a match to TRBD2. This specimen consisted of PBMCs from blood, obtained on the day of vaccination. The TCR sequence derives from a man aged 50-59 years who received an inactivated influenza vaccine. The CDR3 DNA sequence: TGTGCCAGCAGTCTCATACGGTGGGGGGGAGATACCGGGGAGCTGTTTTTT. This translates into CASSLIRWGGDTGELFF.